The clone carrying this TCR beta chain was observed a handful of times. Its antigen remains unidentified. The CDR3 covers 17 residues. Germline lookup yields CDR1 SGDLS and CDR2 YYNGEE. V shed 0 bases and J 5 bases; nucleotides not matched to a gene: 7. The data stem from a study of beta chain features in type 1 diabetes. General study points: Fewer junction insertions and more nucleotide deletions appeared in type 1 diabetes patients. Type 1 diabetes patients showed a moderate but significant shortening of TCRB CDR3s in all four CD4+ subsets. Patients' naive, central memory and regulatory TCRB repertoires appeared more alike than those of healthy donors. Equally in patients and controls, shorter templates might have been favored by PCR.

The authors reverse transcribed all of the isolated RNA, so sequencing captured expressed TCRB transcripts. Sequenced by immunoSEQ multiplex PCR; TCRdb stores in-frame clones only, minus some. Among about 640,000 clones listed, about an eighth were seen once. Isolation of CD4+ naive, central memory, regulatory and stem cell-like memory cells was achieved by sorting via CD45RO/CCR7/CD25/CD127/CD95/CD27. The receptor comes from a man aged 25-45 years with type 1 diabetes. The chain joins TRBV9 to TRBJ2-2, with TRBD2 matching over 10 bases. Sequencing was carried out using naive CD4+ T cells from blood. For the CDR3, the DNA is TGTGCCAGCAGCGTAGATTGGCTAGCGGGGGCGACCGGGGAGCTGTTTTTT. The encoded protein is CASSVDWLAGATGELFF. Together with reference TRBV9 and TRBJ2-2, the CDR3 gives the full variable domain: DSGVTQTPKHLITATGQRVTLRCSPRSGDLSVYWYQQSLDQGLQFLIQYYNGEERAKGNILERFSAQQFPDLHSELNLSSLELGDSALYFCASSVDWLAGATGELFFGEGSRLTVL.